Listed below are T cell receptor beta chains from one sample, sequenced in a study of shared clonotypes between healthy human individuals. The repertoire was sequenced with immunoSEQ multiplex PCR; TCRdb's copy has only in-frame clones and lacks some. The table lists approximately 740,000 clones, almost 95% of them singletons. Sequencing was done on a sample of naive CD8+ T cells sorted from blood. The receptors here all came from a man aged 30 to 39 in good health. Both conserved end residues are part of each CDR3. The order of the fields is J gene, V gene, D gene, clone size, CDR3 DNA, CDR3 protein. The D gene is left open where the match is weak. A clone size is listed for some rows: how often the clone was seen (once, few, many), or a class if it is expanded.

TRBJ2-1	TRBV9	-	-	TGTGCCAGCGGAGGTGGGTCAGGGTACAATGAGCAGTTCTTC	CASGGGSGYNEQFF
TRBJ1-5	TRBV28	-	-	TGTGCCAGTACGGTAAACTCGCGGAGGCAGCCCCAGCATTTT	CASTVNSRRQPQHF
TRBJ2-2	TRBV4-1	-	-	TGCGCCAGCAGCCAACCGAGCACCGGGGAGCTGTTTTTT	CASSQPSTGELFF
TRBJ2-1	TRBV29-1	TRBD2	-	TGCAGCGTTGAAGGGGGGAGCGGGAGCTCCTACAATGAGCAGTTCTTC	CSVEGGSGSSYNEQFF
TRBJ2-3	TRBV27	-	-	TGTGCCAGCAGTTTAGGTTCGCGGGGAGCAGATACGCAGTATTTT	CASSLGSRGADTQYF
TRBJ2-1	TRBV29-1	TRBD1	once	TGCAGCGTTCTAGACAGGGGGCCCCATGAGCAGTTCTTC	CSVLDRGPHEQFF
TRBJ2-3	TRBV27	-	-	TGTGCCAGCAGTTTATTGAGAGTGTCAGGGGGGCAAGATACGCAGTATTTT	CASSLLRVSGGQDTQYF
TRBJ2-7	TRBV27	TRBD1	-	TGTGCCAGCAGTCCAGGACAGGGGACTTTGGACGAGCAGTACTTC	CASSPGQGTLDEQYF
TRBJ2-6	TRBV6-6	-	-	TGTGCCAGCACCAAAGGGGGTTCGGGGGCCAACGTCCTGACTTTC	CASTKGGSGANVLTF
TRBJ2-1	TRBV7-9	-	-	TGTGCCAGCAGCTTTTTGAATGAGCAGTTCTTC	CASSFLNEQFF
TRBJ2-7	TRBV9	TRBD2	-	TGTGCCAGCAGCTCACACCCCGCTAGCGGGAGTTCCAACGAGCAGTACTTC	CASSSHPASGSSNEQYF
TRBJ2-5	TRBV5-1	TRBD1	once	TGCGCCAGCAGTTACAGGCAGGGGGCAGAGACCCAGTACTTC	CASSYRQGAETQYF
TRBJ2-3	TRBV7-6	-	-	TGTGCCAGCAGCTTGATGAGGACAGATACGCAGTATTTT	CASSLMRTDTQYF
TRBJ1-1	TRBV9	-	-	TGTGCCAGCAGCGTCGACGACGGACCGTACACTGAAGCTTTCTTT	CASSVDDGPYTEAFF